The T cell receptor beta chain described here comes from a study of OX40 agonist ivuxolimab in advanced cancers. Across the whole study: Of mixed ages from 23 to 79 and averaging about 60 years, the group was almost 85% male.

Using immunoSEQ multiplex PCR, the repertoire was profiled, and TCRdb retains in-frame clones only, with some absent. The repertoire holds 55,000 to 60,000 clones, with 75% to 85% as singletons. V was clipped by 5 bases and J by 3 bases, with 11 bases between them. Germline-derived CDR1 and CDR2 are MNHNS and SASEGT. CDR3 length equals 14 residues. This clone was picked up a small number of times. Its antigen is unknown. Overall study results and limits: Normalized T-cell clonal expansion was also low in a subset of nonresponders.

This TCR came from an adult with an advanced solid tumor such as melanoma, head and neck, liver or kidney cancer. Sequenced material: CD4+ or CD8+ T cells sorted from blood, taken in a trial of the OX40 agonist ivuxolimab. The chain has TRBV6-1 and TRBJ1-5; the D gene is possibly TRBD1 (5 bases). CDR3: CASSLTGNNQPQHF. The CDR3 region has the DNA TGTGCCAGCAGTCTTACAGGTAACAATCAGCCCCAGCATTTT.